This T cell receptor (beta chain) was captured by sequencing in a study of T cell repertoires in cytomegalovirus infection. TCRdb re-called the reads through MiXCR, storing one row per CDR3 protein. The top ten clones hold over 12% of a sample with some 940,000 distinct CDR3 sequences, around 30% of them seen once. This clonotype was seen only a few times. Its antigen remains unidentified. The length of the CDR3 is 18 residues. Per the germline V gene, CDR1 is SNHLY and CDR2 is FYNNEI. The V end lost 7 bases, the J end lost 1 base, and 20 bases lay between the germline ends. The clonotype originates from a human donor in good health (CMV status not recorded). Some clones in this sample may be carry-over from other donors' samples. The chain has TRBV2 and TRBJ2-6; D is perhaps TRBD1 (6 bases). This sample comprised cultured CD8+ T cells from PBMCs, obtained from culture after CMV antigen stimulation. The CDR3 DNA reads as TGTGCCAGCACCGTCGGACAGTCTGTGAATTCTGGGGCCAACGTCCTGACTTTC. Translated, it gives CASTVGQSVNSGANVLTF. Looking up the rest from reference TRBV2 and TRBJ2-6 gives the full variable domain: EPEVTQTPSHQVTQMGQEVILRCVPISNHLYFYWYRQILGQKVEFLVSFYNNEISEKSEIFDDQFSVERPDGSNFTLKIRSTKLEDSAMYFCASTVGQSVNSGANVLTFGAGSRLTVL.